This T cell receptor beta chain was recorded in a study of graft-versus-host responses after intestinal transplantation. Study-wide results and caveats: Recipient marrow harbored GvH clones, some of which surfaced first in ileum or blood. Researchers found peak circulating GvH clone levels linked to early post-transplant HvG declines.

Sequenced by immunoSEQ multiplex PCR; TCRdb stores in-frame clones only, minus some. The data hold around 110,000 clones, with approximately 90% observed a single time. As concerns this clone: The antigen is undetermined.

Sequencing was performed on unstimulated CD4+ T cells sorted from spleen or lymph node cells, taken before intestinal transplant. This receptor was obtained from a human donor who received an intestinal transplant.

DNA of the CDR3: TGTGCCAGCAGCGCCGACAGGGCGGAGCAGTACTTC. It codes for CASSADRAEQYF. V usage is TRBV7-2 and J usage is TRBJ2-7, with 7 bases matching TRBD1. Germline V gene sequence: CDR1 SGHTA, CDR2 FQGNSA. The CDR3 consists of 12 residues. Unmatched junction bases numbered 5, after V lost 5 bases and J lost 7 bases. The whole variable domain, filled in from reference TRBV7-2 and TRBJ2-7, reads GAGVSQSPSNKVTEKGKDVELRCDPISGHTALYWYRQSLGQGLEFLIYFQGNSAPDKSGLPSDRFSAERTGGSVSTLTIQRTQQEDSAVYLCASSADRAEQYFGPGTRLTVT.